This entry describes one T cell receptor beta chain. Its matching antigen is unknown. Some clones are missing from TCRdb's copy, which holds only in-frame ones; the method was immunoSEQ multiplex PCR. The sample comprises tens of thousands of clones, roughly nine tenths of which are singletons, and approximately 2.5% rests with the top ten. The data belong to a study of T cell responses to AZD1222 COVID-19 vaccine. Findings and caveats of the study: Just 5 to 7 AZD1222 recipients were seropositive at baseline.

V lost 3 bases and J lost 0; bases outside the gene matches: 17. CDR1 and CDR2 (germline): LGHNA, YSLEER. The CDR3 is 20 amino acids. The sample was peripheral blood, taken on day 0 of AZD1222 vaccination. This chain connects TRBV4-3 to TRBJ1-5; 7 nucleotides match TRBD1. The clonotype was recovered from an adult in good health. CDR3: CASSHPGTAQLTHSNQPQHF. The CDR3, as DNA: TGCGCCAGCAGCCACCCCGGGACAGCGCAACTCACTCATAGCAATCAGCCCCAGCATTTT.